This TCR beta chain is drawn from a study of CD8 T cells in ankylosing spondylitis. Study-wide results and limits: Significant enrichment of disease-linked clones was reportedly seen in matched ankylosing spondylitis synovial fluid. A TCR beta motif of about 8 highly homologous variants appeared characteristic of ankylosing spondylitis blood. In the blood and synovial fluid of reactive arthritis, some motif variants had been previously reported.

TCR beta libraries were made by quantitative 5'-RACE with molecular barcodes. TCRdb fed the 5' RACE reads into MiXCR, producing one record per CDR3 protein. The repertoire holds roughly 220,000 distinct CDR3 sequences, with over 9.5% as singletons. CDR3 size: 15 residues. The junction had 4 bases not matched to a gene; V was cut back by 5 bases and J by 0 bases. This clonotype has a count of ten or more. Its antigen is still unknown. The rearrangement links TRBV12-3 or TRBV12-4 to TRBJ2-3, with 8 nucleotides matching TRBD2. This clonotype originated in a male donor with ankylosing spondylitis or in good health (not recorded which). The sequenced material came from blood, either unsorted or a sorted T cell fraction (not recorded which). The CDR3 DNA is TGTGCCAGCAGTGCGCGGGGGGCGAGCACAGATACGCAGTATTTT. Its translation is CASSARGASTDTQYF.